This T cell receptor (beta chain) was sequenced for a study of T-cell reconstitution after alpha-beta-depleted transplantation in children. Study-wide results and limits: One year post-transplant, T-cell counts and diversity were largely derived from T cells produced anew. Several hundred graft clones that had expanded were reportedly the source of alpha-beta T cells about two months after transplant. Surviving thymic progenitors and recipient T cells were the source of high TCRbeta diversity at day 60 in some patients.

This clonotype turned up a few times. Its antigen is not identified. The length of the CDR3 is 15 residues. The trim removed 6 bases at V and 2 bases at J, leaving 7 bases unmatched. The germline gives CDR1 MNHEY, CDR2 SVGEGT. As it was prepared, the TCRbeta library received unique molecular identifiers. TCRdb analysed the PCR reads with MiXCR anew, one entry per CDR3 protein. The top ten clones hold around 44% of a sample with about 220,000 distinct CDR3 sequences, roughly a sixth of them seen once. The chain is built from TRBV6-2 or TRBV6-3 and TRBJ2-7, with 10 bases identical to TRBD2. This clonotype was sampled from a male patient between 2 and 10 years old who had a stem cell transplant for acute lymphoblastic leukemia, so the T cells may come from the graft donor. The source was PBMCs, mostly from graft donor cells, collected 360 days after TCRalphabeta/CD19-depleted stem cell transplant. CDR3 coding DNA: TGTGCCAGCAGCCGAGGACTAGCGGACACCTACGAGCAGTACTTC. Translating it yields CASSRGLADTYEQYF.